These T cell receptor beta chains were read from a single sample in a study of cytotoxic CD8 clonotypes in ibrutinib-treated CLL. Some clones are missing from TCRdb's copy, which holds only in-frame ones; the method was immunoSEQ multiplex PCR. The table lists about 300,000 clones, roughly 70% of them singletons. Sequences were derived from PBMCs, sampled after 36 months of ibrutinib treatment. All receptors come from a human donor with chronic lymphocytic leukemia. The CDR3 runs from the conserved cysteine through the conserved F or W. Fields, in order: clone size, D gene, V gene, J gene, CDR3 protein, CDR3 DNA. A D gene is named only where the DNA matches it firmly. Not every row has a clone size; where given, it reads once, few, many or a size class.

size: -; D: TRBD2; V: TRBV9; J: TRBJ2-5; CDR3: CASSVGLAGFAETQYF; DNA: TGTGCCAGCAGCGTAGGGCTAGCGGGGTTCGCGGAGACCCAGTACTTC
size: few; D: -; V: TRBV27; J: TRBJ1-2; CDR3: CASSLGIPNDGYTF; DNA: TGTGCCAGCAGTTTGGGGATTCCCAATGATGGCTACACCTTC
size: -; D: -; V: TRBV4-3; J: TRBJ1-3; CDR3: CASSQAGLSEGTIYF; DNA: TGCGCCAGCAGCCAAGCAGGGCTCTCTGAGGGCACCATATATTTT
size: -; D: -; V: TRBV4-1; J: TRBJ1-2; CDR3: CASSQAGRDGYTF; DNA: TGCGCCAGCAGCCAAGCAGGGCGGGATGGCTACACCTTC
size: -; D: -; V: TRBV27; J: TRBJ2-7; CDR3: CASSARAGTYEQYF; DNA: TGTGCCAGCAGTGCCCGCGCGGGAACCTACGAGCAGTACTTC
size: few; D: -; V: TRBV19; J: TRBJ1-6; CDR3: CASSGARSYNSPLHF; DNA: TGTGCCAGTAGTGGCGCCCGAAGCTATAATTCACCCCTCCACTTT
size: -; D: -; V: TRBV6-5; J: TRBJ2-7; CDR3: CASSYFHEQYF; DNA: TGTGCCAGCAGTTACTTCCACGAGCAGTACTTC
size: once; D: -; V: TRBV29-1; J: TRBJ1-1; CDR3: CSAAWVGTEAFF; DNA: TGCAGCGCTGCTTGGGTGGGCACTGAAGCTTTCTTT
size: -; D: TRBD2; V: TRBV29-1; J: TRBJ2-7; CDR3: CSVGLAGARGGYEQYF; DNA: TGCAGCGTTGGACTAGCGGGAGCTCGTGGTGGGTACGAGCAGTACTTC
size: once; D: -; V: TRBV6-1; J: TRBJ1-1; CDR3: CASSETGLNTEAFF; DNA: TGTGCCAGCAGTGAGACAGGACTGAACACTGAAGCTTTCTTT
size: -; D: -; V: TRBV10-3; J: TRBJ1-3; CDR3: CAIQGLGGNTIYF; DNA: TGTGCCATACAGGGTCTAGGAGGAAACACCATATATTTT
size: once; D: TRBD1; V: TRBV15; J: TRBJ1-5; CDR3: CATSRGQGAEFNQPQHF; DNA: TGTGCCACCAGCAGAGGACAGGGGGCGGAATTCAATCAGCCCCAGCATTTT
size: -; D: -; V: TRBV6-6; J: TRBJ1-5; CDR3: CASSSTQPRFYQPQHF; DNA: TGTGCCAGCAGCTCAACTCAACCAAGGTTTTATCAGCCCCAGCATTTT
size: -; D: TRBD2; V: TRBV15; J: TRBJ2-5; CDR3: CATSRGKRGQETQYF; DNA: TGTGCCACCAGCAGAGGAAAGCGGGGACAAGAGACCCAGTACTTC
size: few; D: TRBD2; V: TRBV7-2; J: TRBJ2-3; CDR3: CASSLTSGRADTQYF; DNA: TGTGCCAGCAGCTTGACTAGCGGGAGAGCAGATACGCAGTATTTT
size: -; D: TRBD1; V: TRBV4-2; J: TRBJ2-3; CDR3: CASSQGWDRGNFIPSTDTQYF; DNA: TGTGCCAGCAGCCAGGGTTGGGACAGGGGAAATTTCATTCCTAGCACAGATACGCAGTATTTT
size: -; D: -; V: TRBV19; J: TRBJ2-3; CDR3: CASRKGSTDTQYF; DNA: TGTGCCAGTAGGAAGGGTAGCACAGATACGCAGTATTTT
size: -; D: TRBD1; V: TRBV7-2; J: TRBJ2-7; CDR3: CASSPGGASYEQYF; DNA: TGTGCCAGCAGCCCAGGGGGCGCATCCTACGAGCAGTACTTC
size: -; D: TRBD1; V: TRBV5-5; J: TRBJ2-7; CDR3: CASSSLEDRVSSYEQYF; DNA: TGTGCCAGCAGCTCCCTGGAGGACAGGGTAAGCTCCTACGAGCAGTACTTC
size: -; D: -; V: TRBV19; J: TRBJ1-4; CDR3: CASSTRHNEKLFF; DNA: TGTGCCAGTAGTACTAGACACAATGAAAAACTGTTTTTT
size: -; D: -; V: TRBV10-2; J: TRBJ1-6; CDR3: CASSLVVGSPLHF; DNA: TGCGCCAGCAGTCTGGTGGTGGGATCACCCCTCCACTTT
size: -; D: -; V: TRBV7-8; J: TRBJ2-1; CDR3: CASSPLTDFSYNEQFF; DNA: TGTGCCAGCAGCCCACTGACGGACTTCTCCTACAATGAGCAGTTCTTC
size: few; D: -; V: TRBV20-1; J: TRBJ2-5; CDR3: CSARGLETQYF; DNA: TGCAGTGCTAGGGGGTTAGAGACCCAGTACTTC
size: -; D: TRBD2; V: TRBV11-2; J: TRBJ2-7; CDR3: CAITWGGSNEQYF; DNA: TGTGCCATCACCTGGGGCGGGAGCAACGAGCAGTACTTC
size: -; D: -; V: TRBV5-5; J: TRBJ2-7; CDR3: CASSLAGPPYEQYF; DNA: TGTGCCAGCAGCTTGGCGGGACCCCCCTACGAGCAGTACTTC
size: -; D: -; V: TRBV18; J: TRBJ2-7; CDR3: CASSPDRYEQYF; DNA: TGTGCCAGCTCACCAGACAGATACGAGCAGTACTTC
size: once; D: -; V: TRBV18; J: TRBJ1-4; CDR3: CASSRSEKLFF; DNA: TGTGCCAGCTCACGTAGTGAAAAACTGTTTTTT
size: -; D: TRBD2; V: TRBV5-6; J: TRBJ2-7; CDR3: CASSFGTSAYEQYF; DNA: TGTGCCAGCAGCTTCGGGACTAGTGCCTACGAGCAGTACTTC
size: -; D: -; V: TRBV5-5; J: TRBJ2-7; CDR3: CASSLGQTGPEQYF; DNA: TGTGCCAGCAGCTTGGGACAGACTGGGCCCGAGCAGTACTTC
size: -; D: -; V: TRBV28; J: TRBJ2-2; CDR3: CASSSPGLNTGELFF; DNA: TGTGCCAGCAGTTCCCCGGGACTCAACACCGGGGAGCTGTTTTTT
size: -; D: -; V: TRBV5-4; J: TRBJ2-7; CDR3: CASSLVGSYEQYF; DNA: TGTGCCAGCAGCTTGGTGGGGTCCTACGAGCAGTACTTC
size: -; D: -; V: TRBV5-1; J: TRBJ1-2; CDR3: CASSLGTAAGYTF; DNA: TGCGCCAGCAGCTTGGGGACGGCCGCCGGCTACACCTTC
size: few; D: -; V: TRBV5-1; J: TRBJ2-1; CDR3: CASSLVAGTEQFF; DNA: TGCGCCAGCAGCTTGGTGGCGGGGACTGAGCAGTTCTTC
size: -; D: -; V: TRBV2; J: TRBJ1-5; CDR3: CASSEEGEAYSNQPQHF; DNA: TGTGCCAGCAGTGAAGAGGGGGAGGCTTATAGCAATCAGCCCCAGCATTTT
size: -; D: -; V: TRBV5-1; J: TRBJ1-2; CDR3: CASSLSSTVGGYTF; DNA: TGCGCCAGCAGCTTGTCTTCTACGGTTGGGGGCTACACCTTC
size: -; D: TRBD1; V: TRBV19; J: TRBJ1-4; CDR3: CASKRRDRGYEKLFF; DNA: TGTGCCAGTAAGAGGCGGGACAGGGGATATGAAAAACTGTTTTTT
size: once; D: -; V: TRBV27; J: TRBJ1-5; CDR3: CASSHDSSVRPQHF; DNA: TGTGCCAGCAGTCATGACAGTTCTGTTCGGCCCCAGCATTTT
size: few; D: -; V: TRBV4-1; J: TRBJ2-5; CDR3: CASSQPPRGREETQYF; DNA: TGCGCCAGCAGCCAGCCACCCAGGGGGCGGGAGGAGACCCAGTACTTC
size: few; D: -; V: TRBV10-2; J: TRBJ2-1; CDR3: CASSESWGGEQFF; DNA: TGCGCCAGCAGTGAGTCATGGGGCGGTGAGCAGTTCTTC
size: -; D: -; V: TRBV6-5; J: TRBJ2-3; CDR3: CASRRGNTDTQYF; DNA: TGTGCCAGCCGGAGGGGGAACACAGATACGCAGTATTTT
size: -; D: -; V: TRBV19; J: TRBJ1-1; CDR3: CASSRGKRNTEAFF; DNA: TGTGCCAGTAGTCGGGGGAAAAGAAACACTGAAGCTTTCTTT
size: few; D: TRBD1; V: TRBV18; J: TRBJ1-2; CDR3: CASSPGQGMVYTF; DNA: TGTGCCAGCTCACCGGGACAGGGAATGGTCTACACCTTC